These T cell receptor beta chains were read from a single sample in a study of radiotherapy plus CTLA-4 blockade in lung cancer. Data came from immunoSEQ multiplex PCR; TCRdb stores just in-frame clones and leaves some out. The sample lists some 30,000 clones, 75% to 85% occurring once. The sequences come from peripheral blood, collected from a patient treated with radiotherapy plus ipilimumab. The receptors were gathered from a human donor with non-small cell lung cancer that progressed on radiotherapy plus ipilimumab. Each CDR3 is given with its conserved first and last residue. The D gene is left open where the match is weak. Clone size is given for some rows only: seen once, a few or many times, or a class if the clone is expanded.

CDR3 protein	CDR3 DNA	V gene	D gene	clone size	J gene
CASNHRGEGETEAFF	TGTGCCAGCAACCACCGAGGAGAGGGAGAAACTGAAGCTTTCTTT	TRBV6-6	NA	NA	TRBJ1-1
CASSIPGLTSGEQFF	TGCGCCAGCAGCATACCTGGACTCACTAGCGGGGAGCAGTTCTTC	TRBV5-1	TRBD2	NA	TRBJ2-1
CASSLAQTNEQFF	TGTGCCAGCAGCTTAGCACAGACCAATGAGCAGTTCTTC	TRBV7-6	NA	NA	TRBJ2-1
CASSLVGGTEAFF	TGTGCCAGTAGTTTAGTGGGGGGCACTGAAGCTTTCTTT	TRBV19	NA	once	TRBJ1-1
CASSYEQSSYNEQFF	TGTGCCAGCAGTTACGAACAAAGCTCCTACAATGAGCAGTTCTTC	TRBV6-5	NA	once	TRBJ2-1
CASTRGAREETEAFF	TGTGCCAGCACTCGAGGGGCCAGGGAAGAGACTGAAGCTTTCTTT	TRBV28	NA	NA	TRBJ1-1
CASSQDRTPNSPLHF	TGTGCCAGCAGCCAAGATAGGACCCCCAATTCACCCCTCCACTTT	TRBV4-2	NA	few	TRBJ1-6
CASRNPGQGTYEQYF	TGCGCCAGCAGGAACCCGGGACAGGGGACCTACGAGCAGTACTTC	TRBV10-1	TRBD1	once	TRBJ2-7
CASSRGGGGYEQYF	TGTGCCAGCAGCCGAGGGGGAGGGGGCTACGAGCAGTACTTC	TRBV7-3	NA	NA	TRBJ2-7
CASSLKALSYGYTF	TGTGCCAGCAGTTTAAAGGCTCTGAGCTATGGCTACACCTTC	TRBV27	NA	NA	TRBJ1-2
CSVGGTGVDQPQHF	TGCAGCGTGGGAGGGACAGGGGTAGATCAGCCCCAGCATTTT	TRBV29-1	TRBD1	NA	TRBJ1-5
CARNLAGGNNEQFF	TGTGCCAGGAACCTAGCGGGGGGAAACAATGAGCAGTTCTTC	TRBV6-4	TRBD2	NA	TRBJ2-1
CASSYDHVSHYGYTF	TGTGCCAGCAGTTACGATCACGTGTCCCACTATGGCTACACCTTC	TRBV6-5	NA	NA	TRBJ1-2
CASSDVGGPGDTQYF	TGTGCCAGTAGTGACGTGGGAGGGCCTGGGGATACGCAGTATTTT	TRBV19	TRBD2	NA	TRBJ2-3
CASSLAWTGGADGYTF	TGTGCCAGCAGCTTGGCGTGGACAGGGGGTGCCGATGGCTACACCTTC	TRBV5-8	TRBD1	NA	TRBJ1-2
CASSEVGGARSNQPQHF	TGTGCCAGCAGTGAAGTGGGGGGGGCGCGGAGCAATCAGCCCCAGCATTTT	TRBV2	NA	NA	TRBJ1-5
CASSPQGQRGYNEQFF	TGTGCCAGCAGCCCCCAGGGTCAGCGGGGTTACAATGAGCAGTTCTTC	TRBV9	TRBD2	once	TRBJ2-1
CASSLKAGTGGRQETQYF	TGTGCCAGCAGCTTAAAGGCCGGGACAGGGGGGCGCCAAGAGACCCAGTACTTC	TRBV7-3	TRBD1	NA	TRBJ2-5
CASSLPSGYGYTF	TGTGCCAGCAGCTTACCCAGCGGGTATGGCTACACCTTC	TRBV7-9	NA	NA	TRBJ1-2
CASSVDGRGNQPQHF	TGTGCCAGCAGCGTAGATGGGAGGGGCAATCAGCCCCAGCATTTT	TRBV9	NA	NA	TRBJ1-5
CATPGGEISNQPQHF	TGTGCCACCCCGGGGGGGGAGATTAGCAATCAGCCCCAGCATTTT	TRBV27	NA	few	TRBJ1-5
CASRRGTDTEAFF	TGCGCCAGCAGACGGGGAACTGACACTGAAGCTTTCTTT	TRBV5-1	NA	NA	TRBJ1-1
CASSWGGQPQHF	TGTGCCAGCAGCTGGGGGGGGCAGCCCCAGCATTTT	TRBV5-7	NA	once	TRBJ1-5
CASSFLPPDSSEKLFF	TGTGCCAGCAGCTTCCTACCCCCGGACAGTTCTGAAAAACTGTTTTTT	TRBV7-2	NA	NA	TRBJ1-4
CASSRSSGESVKYF	TGTGCCAGCAGTCGATCTAGCGGGGAGTCGGTGAAGTACTTC	TRBV2	TRBD2	NA	TRBJ2-5
CASSLREGNTEAFF	TGCGCCAGCAGCTTGAGAGAGGGAAACACTGAAGCTTTCTTT	TRBV5-1	NA	NA	TRBJ1-1
CASSFGTGYRETQYF	TGTGCCAGCAGCTTCGGGACAGGTTATCGGGAGACCCAGTACTTC	TRBV7-3	TRBD1	NA	TRBJ2-5
CASSLGTGTQETQYF	TGTGCCAGCAGCTTGGGGACAGGAACACAAGAGACCCAGTACTTC	TRBV5-6	TRBD1	NA	TRBJ2-5
CASRATKTASGNTIYF	TGTGCCAGCAGAGCAACTAAGACGGCTTCTGGAAACACCATATATTTT	TRBV25-1	NA	NA	TRBJ1-3
CASSPSVAVTDTQYF	TGTGCCAGCTCACCGTCGGTAGCCGTCACAGATACGCAGTATTTT	TRBV18	NA	NA	TRBJ2-3
CASSPGNNQPQHF	TGTGCCAGTAGCCCAGGGAACAATCAGCCCCAGCATTTT	TRBV9	NA	NA	TRBJ1-5
CASSYSSGRAQETQYF	TGTGCCAGCAGTTACTCTTCGGGACGGGCACAAGAGACCCAGTACTTC	TRBV6-5	NA	NA	TRBJ2-5
CASSWDRAEQYF	TGTGCCAGCAGTTGGGACCGGGCCGAGCAGTACTTC	TRBV5-4	NA	NA	TRBJ2-7
CASSLRDRPNEKLFF	TGTGCCAGCAGTTTAAGGGACAGACCTAATGAAAAACTGTTTTTT	TRBV27	TRBD1	NA	TRBJ1-4
CASSFPTGTGKSADTQYF	TGTGCCAGCAGCTTCCCGACCGGGACAGGGAAATCGGCAGATACGCAGTATTTT	TRBV7-9	TRBD1	NA	TRBJ2-3
CASTRGTRGYTF	TGTGCCAGCACCCGGGGGACCCGTGGCTACACCTTC	TRBV2	NA	once	TRBJ1-2
CASPDWTGELFF	TGTGCCAGCCCTGATTGGACCGGGGAGCTGTTTTTT	TRBV19	NA	NA	TRBJ2-2
CASSPRGNHEQYF	TGCGCCAGCAGCCCCCGCGGGAACCACGAGCAGTACTTC	TRBV4-3	NA	NA	TRBJ2-7
CASSFRDTGELFF	TGTGCCAGCAGCTTTCGGGACACCGGGGAGCTGTTTTTT	TRBV7-9	NA	NA	TRBJ2-2
CASSLGRGTDTQYF	TGCGCCAGCAGCTTAGGCAGGGGGACAGATACGCAGTATTTT	TRBV5-1	TRBD1	NA	TRBJ2-3
CAWKELTATDTQYF	TGTGCCTGGAAAGAACTAACCGCGACAGATACGCAGTATTTT	TRBV30	NA	NA	TRBJ2-3
CATSATRRGNEQFF	TGTGCCACCAGCGCAACCCGGAGGGGCAATGAGCAGTTCTTC	TRBV15	NA	NA	TRBJ2-1
CASRMLEGETNYGYTF	TGTGCCAGCAGGATGCTTGAGGGGGAAACTAACTATGGCTACACCTTC	TRBV28	NA	NA	TRBJ1-2
CASSPRWSLQETQYF	TGTGCCAGCAGCCCCCGTTGGAGCCTCCAAGAGACCCAGTACTTC	TRBV7-7	NA	NA	TRBJ2-5
CASSQEGTAGYGYTF	TGCGCCAGCAGCCAAGAAGGGACAGCGGGCTATGGCTACACCTTC	TRBV4-3	TRBD1	NA	TRBJ1-2
CASSEVGTNQPQHF	TGTGCCAGCAGTGAAGTGGGCACTAATCAGCCCCAGCATTTT	TRBV2	NA	NA	TRBJ1-5
CASSSLAGGNNEQFF	TGCGCCAGCAGCTCACTAGCGGGGGGCAACAATGAGCAGTTCTTC	TRBV5-1	TRBD2	NA	TRBJ2-1
CASSQDTGYTYEQYF	TGCGCCAGCAGCCAAGATACGGGTTACACCTACGAGCAGTACTTC	TRBV4-1	NA	NA	TRBJ2-7
CASSLAGGAYNEQFF	TGTGCCAGCAGCTTGGCTGGTGGGGCCTACAATGAGCAGTTCTTC	TRBV5-4	NA	few	TRBJ2-1
CASSASTGRGEAFF	TGTGCCAGCAGCGCTTCTACAGGGAGAGGGGAAGCTTTCTTT	TRBV9	NA	NA	TRBJ1-1
CASSSGTGNTEAFF	TGTGCCAGCAGCTCCGGGACAGGGAACACTGAAGCTTTCTTT	TRBV5-4	TRBD1	NA	TRBJ1-1
CSARGGYGYTF	TGCAGTGCTAGAGGGGGCTATGGCTACACCTTC	TRBV20-1	NA	NA	TRBJ1-2
CASSIGAGTEAFF	TGTGCCAGTAGTATAGGGGCAGGGACTGAAGCTTTCTTT	TRBV19	NA	NA	TRBJ1-1
CASSLRLAGGTGELFF	TGTGCCAGCAGTCTCAGACTAGCGGGGGGAACCGGGGAGCTGTTTTTT	TRBV28	TRBD2	NA	TRBJ2-2
CASSRGVNQETQYF	TGCGCCAGCAGCAGGGGGGTCAACCAAGAGACCCAGTACTTC	TRBV5-1	NA	NA	TRBJ2-5
CASSEGISNQPQHF	TGTGCCAGCAGTGAGGGGATTAGCAATCAGCCCCAGCATTTT	TRBV2	NA	NA	TRBJ1-5
CASSKDLSVRGYTF	TGTGCCAGCAGCAAGGACCTTTCCGTTAGGGGCTACACCTTC	TRBV9	NA	once	TRBJ1-2
CASSLGQDPTGELFF	TGTGCCAGCAGTTTAGGACAGGACCCCACCGGGGAGCTGTTTTTT	TRBV28	TRBD1	NA	TRBJ2-2
CASTRDRGAGTEAFF	TGTGCCAGTACCAGGGACAGGGGAGCAGGAACTGAAGCTTTCTTT	TRBV19	TRBD1	NA	TRBJ1-1